This record looks at one TCR beta chain sequence and its context. The sample originates from a study of blood T cell repertoires in COVID-19. Study in general: Donors in the United States, Italy and Spain gave samples during acute or convalescent COVID-19. PBMCs, B-cell-depleted T cells, or T cells were the source of the cDNA or gDNA that made up the material.

The CDR3 is made up of 11 amino acids. The V gene lost 8 bases and the J gene lost 5 bases, with 9 bases spanning the gap. CDR1 is SGHVS and CDR2 is FNYEAQ in the germline V gene. Authors' processing steps: Counts of nucleated cells, estimated from reference gene primer amplification, were obtained. The table came from immunoSEQ multiplex PCR; TCRdb's copy has only in-frame clones and leaves some out. D and trimming were read from the DNA, whereas the V and J calls and clone size are those reported in that table. Among approximately 200,000 clones listed, around 87% were seen once. The rearrangement joins TRBV7-6 to TRBJ1-1; possibly TRBD1 for D (5 bases). Source material: PBMCs or T cells enriched from blood (not recorded which). The TCR comes from a woman aged 18-30 years in a cohort exposed to, infected with or recovered from COVID-19 (not recorded which). CDR3 in amino acids: CASGGGTEAFF. The CDR3 DNA follows: TGTGCCAGCGGGGGGGGGACTGAAGCTTTCTTT.